The rows below give T cell receptor beta chains drawn from one sample of a study of CD8+ T cells in alopecia areata. Profiled with immunoSEQ multiplex PCR; TCRdb holds only in-frame clones, not every one. The sample has under 150,000 clones, around 56% seen once; the top ten hold 0.45% to 0.5%. This material consisted of CD4+ T cells sorted from blood, taken at week 4, from a patient treated with tofacitinib. The source is a human donor with alopecia areata. Each CDR3 is given without its conserved first and last residue. The size entry is marked missing in some rows and otherwise reads once, few, many or a size class.

>TRBJ2-7|TRBV4-2|-
ASSQDLSSGVNEQY
>TRBJ2-1|TRBV5-1|once
ASSLVSGGPGNEQF
>TRBJ1-2|TRBV27|-
ASSSKGAPNYGYT
>TRBJ2-6|TRBV30|-
AWSTPDGANVLT
>TRBJ2-1|TRBV4-1|-
ASSHPGLANEQF
>TRBJ2-3|TRBV7-9|few
ASSFSTGTDTQY
>TRBJ2-5|TRBV7-9|-
ASSLVQETQY
>TRBJ2-1|TRBV5-1|-
ASSLIQGAYNEQF
>TRBJ1-6|TRBV9|-
ASSVEGRPDSPLH
>TRBJ2-1|TRBV30|-
AWTRGTSGGNEQF
>TRBJ2-3|TRBV7-2|few
ASSLLRESTDTQY
>TRBJ1-2|TRBV27|-
ASSFQQSYGYT
>TRBJ1-2|TRBV10-3|-
AIGDSTLSTYGYT
>TRBJ1-5|TRBV7-9|once
ASSSTGRNQPQH
>TRBJ2-7|TRBV6-5|-
ASSMTGGNYEQY
>TRBJ1-1|TRBV2|-
ASSDGTGAEAF
>TRBJ1-1|TRBV25-1|-
ASSEPGVWNTEAF
>TRBJ2-1|TRBV4-1|once
ASSQGSSGSSYNEQF
>TRBJ1-1|TRBV29-1|-
SVPSGVGAEAF
>TRBJ1-1|TRBV14|-
ASSQVTTEAF
>TRBJ1-1|TRBV7-9|few
ASSLGNSNTEAF
>TRBJ2-3|TRBV29-1|few
SVEDQAKDTQY
>TRBJ1-2|TRBV29-1|-
SFTTGGGYT
>TRBJ2-1|TRBV7-9|-
ASSSTGKGDYNEQF
>TRBJ2-7|TRBV20-1|-
SAALGGEQY
>TRBJ1-6|TRBV30|few
AWRDLVGNSPLH
>TRBJ1-2|TRBV7-9|-
ASSSYRGHDYGYT
>TRBJ2-3|TRBV25-1|-
ASSARTDTQY
>TRBJ1-2|TRBV5-1|-
ASRVRDSRSYGYT
>TRBJ2-5|TRBV5-6|-
ASSSRWYPEGETQY
>TRBJ2-6|TRBV7-2|-
ASSLVGTGAGANVLT
>TRBJ2-1|TRBV30|-
AWERGENEQF
>TRBJ1-1|TRBV19|-
ASSPAAGYTEAF
>TRBJ2-1|TRBV29-1|many
SVMGLVGALGEQF
>TRBJ1-5|TRBV7-9|-
ASSSGQLDQPQH
>TRBJ2-4|TRBV29-1|-
SVEDHGLGLNIQY
>TRBJ2-1|TRBV7-2|few
ASSSRRPGREQF
>TRBJ1-1|TRBV30|few
AWSLQGFTEAF
>TRBJ2-7|TRBV27|-
ASSSVRWGQGGYEQY
>TRBJ2-6|TRBV19|many
ASHRKDTGANVLT